The 21 T cell receptor beta chains below come from one sample, sequenced in a study of blood T cell repertoires in COVID-19. Clones were read by immunoSEQ multiplex PCR, and TCRdb kept only the in-frame ones, dropping some. This sample has about 80,000 clones, with approximately 85% found just once. Source material: peripheral blood. The receptors here all came from a man aged 65 to 79 with acute or convalescent COVID-19.

The gene calls are TRBV5-4 and TRBJ2-1; D unresolved. This CDR3 spans 13 amino acids. Germline V gene data show CDR1 as SGHNT and CDR2 as YYREEE (reference sequence). Trimming took 7 bases from V and 0 from J, leaving 8 bases between them. The CDR3 region has the DNA TGTGCCAGCGGAGCCCCCTCCTACAATGAGCAGTTCTTC. Translating it yields CASGAPSYNEQFF. The whole variable domain, filled in from reference TRBV5-4 and TRBJ2-1, reads ETGVTQSPTHLIKTRGQQVTLRCSSQSGHNTVSWYQQALGQGPQFIFQYYREEENGRGNFPPRFSGLQFPNYSSELNVNALELDDSALYLCASGAPSYNEQFFGPGTRLTVL.

The chain couples TRBV5-6 to TRBJ1-6; 8 bases are a match to TRBD1. With V trimmed by 3 bases and J by 9 bases, 14 bases remained unmatched. This CDR3 spans 17 amino acids. Germline CDR1 SGHDT, CDR2 YYEEEE. As DNA, the CDR3 is TGTGCCAGCAGCTCCCCTGGGACGACAGGGGTGGGTTCACCCCTCCACTTT. Amino acid sequence: CASSSPGTTGVGSPLHF.

This chain links TRBV7-8 with TRBJ1-1, with 8 bases matching TRBD1. This CDR3 has 15 amino acids. V shed 5 bases and J 0 bases; nucleotides not matched to a gene: 5. Germline V CDR1 and CDR2: SGHVS, FQNEAQ. CDR3: CASSPRTGLNTEAFF. CDR3 bases: TGTGCCAGCAGCCCACGGACAGGGTTGAACACTGAAGCTTTCTTT.

The rearrangement uses TRBV21-1 and TRBJ2-1; the table gives TRBD2 as D, unverified against the DNA. TRBV21-1 is a documented pseudogene. The CDR3 is 15 residues long. The CDR3 protein is CASSKGVPVYNEQFF. In nucleotides, the CDR3 is TGTGCCAGCAGCAAGGGAGTGCCGGTTTACAATGAGCAGTTCTTC.

This clone has a handful of counts. This chain connects TRBV11-2 to TRBJ2-7; D ambiguous. Germline V lookup: CDR1 SGHAT, CDR2 FQNNGV. V lost 5 bases and J lost 4, with 6 bases in between. CDR3 length equals 11 residues. CDR3 residues: CASSVSYEQYF. In DNA form, the CDR3 reads TGTGCCAGCAGCGTTAGTTACGAGCAGTACTTC.

V is TRBV5-1 and J is TRBJ2-2; no reliable D call. The V end was cut by 4 bases, the J end by 6 bases, with 13 bases between. Looked up from germline, CDR1 is SGHRS and CDR2 is YFSETQ. CDR3 length equals 14 residues. CDR3 sequence reads: CASSPQSVAGELFF. Written as DNA, the CDR3 is TGCGCCAGCAGCCCGCAAAGTGTAGCCGGGGAGCTGTTTTTT.

The chain uses TRBV4-1 and TRBJ2-2; TRBD2 matches at 10 bases. The CDR3 totals 17 residues. J gave up 8 bases and V 4 bases, and 13 bases lay outside the gene matches. The germline gives CDR1 MGHRA, CDR2 YSYEKL. CDR3 DNA sequence: TGCGCCAGCAGCCTCGAAGGGATAGCGGGAGGTTTGGGGGAGCTGTTTTTT. Translation: CASSLEGIAGGLGELFF.

The CDR3 bases are TGCAGCGCTACCCCTCGCCCGGAGAATGAAAAACTGTTTTTT. Translated: CSATPRPENEKLFF. The chain is built from TRBV29-1 and TRBJ1-4, with no clear D. V lost 7 bases, J lost 5 bases, and 17 bases lay in between. The CDR3 consists of 14 residues. CDR1 SQVTM and CDR2 ANQGSEA come from the germline V gene.

The V gene is TRBV6-2 or TRBV6-3, the J gene TRBJ1-4; no firm D call. The V end lost 6 bases, the J end lost 8 bases, and 13 bases lay between the germline ends. Germline CDR1 and CDR2: MNHEY and SVGEGT. CDR3 length: 13 amino acids. The CDR3: CASSPLFQEKLFF. In DNA, the CDR3 is TGTGCCAGCAGCCCCCTTTTCCAGGAAAAACTGTTTTTT.

The chain joins TRBV10-2 to TRBJ2-5, with a tentative D call TRBD2 (6 bases). Germline V gene data show CDR1 as WSHSY and CDR2 as SAAADI. Trimming cost V 5 bases and J 5 bases, with 12 bases left between them. This CDR3 region has 13 residues. CDR3 DNA: TGCGCCAGCAGTATCGGAGGGTTCGAGACCCAGTACTTC. This sequence encodes CASSIGGFETQYF.

The chain links TRBV11-2 to TRBJ1-6; 7 bases fit TRBD1. Germline V gene sequence: CDR1 SGHAT, CDR2 FQNNGV. This CDR3 contains 15 residues. The junction had 4 bases not matched to a gene; V was cut back by 3 bases and J by 5 bases. CDR3 in amino acids: CASSLRTGDNSPLHF. CDR3 nucleotides: TGTGCCAGCAGCTTGCGTACAGGGGATAATTCACCCCTCCACTTT.

This chain uses TRBV2 with TRBJ2-3; 12 bases fit TRBD2. V gave up 7 bases and J gave up 6 bases; unmatched junction bases: 8. Per germline, CDR1 SNHLY and CDR2 FYNNEI. CDR3 length equals 15 residues. Here the CDR3 DNA reads TGTGCCAGCACCGGGACTAGCGGGCGGGTGGATACGCAGTATTTT. This encodes CASTGTSGRVDTQYF.

Points on this clone: A much larger clone lies a single base off, so this may be a read error. The CDR3 nucleotides read TGTGCCAGCAGTTACCGGGACAGGGGCTACGAGCAGTACTTC. This encodes CASSYRDRGYEQYF. The gene calls are TRBV6-2 or TRBV6-3 and TRBJ2-7; the match to TRBD1 covers 10 bases. This CDR3 is built from 14 residues. Germline-derived CDR1 and CDR2 are MNHEY and SVGEGT. V gave up 2 bases and J gave up 3 bases; unmatched junction bases: 1.

This chain joins TRBV24-1 and TRBJ2-1, with 8 bases fitting TRBD2. The CDR3 totals 14 residues. The V segment lost 10 bases and the J segment 7 bases; nucleotides outside the gene matches: 11. Germline CDR1 and CDR2: KGHDR and SFDVKD. The CDR3 nucleotides read TGTGCCACTTGGCCCAGCGGGAGAGATAATGAGCAGTTCTTC. The encoded protein is CATWPSGRDNEQFF.

This chain links TRBV5-1 with TRBJ1-2, with 7 bases that match TRBD1. CDR3 length equals 15 residues. Germline V CDR1 and CDR2: SGHRS, YFSETQ. Losses at the gene ends were 2 bases for V and 6 bases for J; bases not matched to a gene: 10. This CDR3 is CASSFYDREEDGYTF. Here the CDR3 DNA reads TGCGCCAGCAGCTTTTACGACAGGGAGGAGGATGGCTACACCTTC.

This chain uses TRBV28 with TRBJ1-1; 7 bases are a match to TRBD1. CDR3 length: 17 amino acids. Germline CDR1 reads MDHEN; CDR2 reads SYDVKM. The junction had 14 bases not matched to a gene; V was cut back by 4 bases and J by 3 bases. The CDR3 coding sequence is TGTGCCAGCAGTTCTAAACTCGACAGGGAAGAGGACACTGAAGCTTTCTTT. It translates to CASSSKLDREEDTEAFF.

A single count supports this clone. The chain joins TRBV18 to TRBJ2-1; 14 bases are shared with TRBD2. The CDR3 consists of 15 residues. CDR1 and CDR2 from the germline V gene are KGHSH and LQKENI. The ends lost 6 bases at V and 9 bases at J; junction bases unmatched: 7. The CDR3 sequence is CASSQTSGRAGEQFF. CDR3 bases: TGTGCCAGCTCGCAGACTAGCGGGAGGGCCGGTGAGCAGTTCTTC.

Points on this clone: Distinct nucleotide sequences in the sample also encode this CDR3. J is TRBJ1-2 and V is TRBV29-1; 8 nucleotides match TRBD1. In germline, CDR1 is SQVTM, CDR2 ANQGSEA. The CDR3 loop spans 14 amino acids. Unmatched junction bases numbered 11, after V lost 3 bases and J lost 8 bases. CDR3 region: CSVDRIGQGGGYTF. CDR3 DNA sequence: TGCAGCGTTGATCGGATTGGACAGGGAGGAGGCTACACCTTC.

This chain links TRBV7-2 with TRBJ2-7, with TRBD1 identical over 10 bases. Germline values: CDR1 SGHTA, CDR2 FQGNSA. Trimming removed 5 bases from V and 3 bases from J; junction bases left unmatched: 7. CDR3 length: 15 residues. In DNA form, the CDR3 reads TGTGCCAGCAGCCCCCGGGACAGGGGTTTCTACGAGCAGTACTTC. Translation: CASSPRDRGFYEQYF.

The V and J genes are TRBV5-4 and TRBJ2-7; the match to TRBD1 covers 7 bases. This CDR3 is 12 amino acids long. The germline gives CDR1 SGHNT, CDR2 YYREEE (reference sequence). Trimming took 4 bases from V and 3 from J; bases not matched to a gene: 1. The CDR3 region is CASSRDSYEQYF. In DNA, the CDR3 is TGTGCCAGCAGCCGGGACAGCTACGAGCAGTACTTC.

The rearrangement uses TRBV27 and TRBJ2-7; TRBD1 agrees at 8 bases. V lost 9 bases, J lost 3 bases, and 16 bases stayed unmatched. CDR1 and CDR2 from the germline V gene are MNHEY and SMNVEV (reference sequence). The CDR3 loop spans 16 amino acids. The CDR3 DNA is TGTGCCAGTACACCTCAATTAGGACAGGGAGTCTACGAGCAGTACTTC. As protein: CASTPQLGQGVYEQYF.